The 9 T cell receptor beta chains below all came from one sample that was sequenced in a study of T cell responses to AZD1222 COVID-19 vaccine. Sequenced by immunoSEQ multiplex PCR; TCRdb stores in-frame clones only, minus some. The sample includes about 95,000 clones, around 90% of them seen just once. The sample in question was peripheral blood, obtained on day 0 of AZD1222 vaccination. The receptors were gathered from an adult in good health.

J is TRBJ2-4 and V is TRBV28; 11 bases line up with TRBD2. The CDR3 has 15 residues. Germline trimming cut 7 bases from V and 3 bases from J; bases unmatched to any gene: 5. Germline-derived CDR1 and CDR2 are MDHEN and SYDVKM. CDR3 residues: CASTVAGGVKNIQYF. CDR3 in DNA: TGTGCCAGCACCGTAGCGGGGGGGGTCAAAAACATTCAGTACTTC.

The chain recombines TRBV19 with TRBJ1-6; 7 nucleotides agree with TRBD1. The CDR3 contains 15 residues. Germline CDR1 LNHDA, CDR2 SQIVND (reference sequence). J gave up 7 bases and V 5 bases, and 8 bases lay outside the gene matches. The CDR3 DNA reads as TGTGCCAGTAGTTCCGGGACAGAACGGAATTCACCCCTCCACTTT. Translation gives CASSSGTERNSPLHF.

CDR3 region: CASSGDFYEQYF. Here the CDR3 DNA reads TGTGCCAGTAGTGGGGACTTCTACGAGCAGTACTTC. The chain combines TRBV19 with TRBJ2-7; D may be TRBD2 (6 bases). The V gene's germline CDR1 is LNHDA and CDR2 SQIVND (reference sequence). The CDR3 sequence is 12 residues long. The germline V and J ends were trimmed by 5 bases and 3 bases, with 8 bases remaining between them.

The V call is TRBV5-4, the J call TRBJ1-5, with a possible D match to TRBD1 (5 bases). The CDR3 runs 14 residues. The ends were cut back, 1 base at V and 2 bases at J, with 7 bases in the middle. The germline V gene encodes CDR1 SGHNT and CDR2 YYREEE (reference sequence). In DNA form, the CDR3 reads TGTGCCAGCAGCTTGAAAGGGGGCAATCAGCCCCAGCATTTT. It encodes CASSLKGGNQPQHF.

V gene TRBV6-5 combines with J gene TRBJ1-2; 8 nucleotides line up with TRBD1. CDR3 length: 14 amino acids. Losses at the gene ends were 2 bases for V and 8 bases for J; bases not matched to a gene: 7. Germline values: CDR1 MNHEY, CDR2 SVGAGI. The CDR3 region has the DNA TGTGCCAGCAGTTACACTTCAGGGGGCCAGGGCTACACCTTC. Its protein product is CASSYTSGGQGYTF.

This chain uses TRBV9 with TRBJ1-3; 8 bases are shared with TRBD1. Trimming took 6 bases from V and 0 from J; bases not matched to a gene: 11. The germline gives CDR1 SGDLS, CDR2 YYNGEE. The CDR3 spans 17 residues. This chain's CDR3 is CASTHRDRISSGNTIYF. The CDR3 region has the DNA TGTGCCAGCACTCACCGGGACAGGATTAGCTCTGGAAACACCATATATTTT.

This rearrangement joins TRBV2 to TRBJ2-7; D unclear. CDR3 size: 14 residues. Trimming left V 2 bases short and J 0 bases short, with 8 bases between. Germline-derived CDR1 and CDR2 are SNHLY and FYNNEI. CDR3 DNA sequence: TGTGCCAGCAGTGAAAGAGCTTACTCCTACGAGCAGTACTTC. The encoded protein is CASSERAYSYEQYF.

The chain links TRBV4-3 to TRBJ1-2; TRBD1 matches at 7 bases. The CDR3 is 13 residues long. From germline, CDR1 is LGHNA and CDR2 YSLEER. V lost 3 bases and J lost 8; bases outside the gene matches: 6. The CDR3 nucleotides are TGCGCCAGCAGCCAGGACAGGATAGGGGGCTACACCTTC. This encodes CASSQDRIGGYTF.

The V gene is TRBV12-3 or TRBV12-4, the J gene TRBJ1-6, with TRBD1 as a possible D gene (5 bases). Trimming pared 10 bases from V and 7 bases from J, leaving 11 bases between. This CDR3 comprises 12 residues. This chain's CDR3 is CAIGAGNSPLHF. The CDR3 nucleotides are TGTGCCATAGGGGCGGGAAATTCACCCCTCCACTTT.